This T cell receptor (beta chain) was sequenced in a study of radiotherapy plus CTLA-4 blockade in lung cancer. Study as a whole: For around 18% of patients, objective responses occurred, and about 30% had disease control.

Only in-frame clones appear in the TCRdb table, and some are missing; sequencing was by immunoSEQ multiplex PCR. This table holds approximately 85,000 clones, about 80% found once. As concerns this clone: As yet, its antigen is unknown.

General study findings and limits: Researchers report tumor-derived TCR clones expanding in blood after radiotherapy plus ipilimumab.

Chemo-refractory metastatic non-small-cell lung cancer patients received focal radiation with ipilimumab CTLA-4 blockade. The CDR3 has 16 residues. The chain carries TRBV21-1 and TRBJ2-5. Matching the DNA end better, TRBJ2-7 makes the J call doubtful. TRBV21-1 is labeled a pseudogene. The clonotype was recovered from a human donor with non-small cell lung cancer that progressed on radiotherapy plus ipilimumab. The source was peripheral blood, collected from a patient treated with radiotherapy plus ipilimumab. The CDR3 sequence: CASSSVLLHVLDEQYF. The CDR3 region has the DNA TGTGCCAGCAGCAGCGTCTTGCTACACGTGTTAGACGAGCAGTACTTC.